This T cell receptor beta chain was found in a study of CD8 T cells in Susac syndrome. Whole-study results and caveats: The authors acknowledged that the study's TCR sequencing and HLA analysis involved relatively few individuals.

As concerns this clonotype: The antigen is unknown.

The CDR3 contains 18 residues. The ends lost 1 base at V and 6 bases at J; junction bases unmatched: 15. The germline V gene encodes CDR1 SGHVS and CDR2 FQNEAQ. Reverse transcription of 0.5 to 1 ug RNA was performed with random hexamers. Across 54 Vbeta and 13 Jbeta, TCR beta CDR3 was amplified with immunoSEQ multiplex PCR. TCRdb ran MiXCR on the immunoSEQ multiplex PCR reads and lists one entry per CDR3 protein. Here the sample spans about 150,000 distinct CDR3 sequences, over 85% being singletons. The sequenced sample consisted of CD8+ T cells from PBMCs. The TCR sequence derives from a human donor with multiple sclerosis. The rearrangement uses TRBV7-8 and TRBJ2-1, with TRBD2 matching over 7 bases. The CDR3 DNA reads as TGTGCCAGCAGCTTAGAGTGGGACTATCACTCGGGGGGCAATGAGCAGTTCTTC. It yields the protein CASSLEWDYHSGGNEQFF.